What follows are 15 T cell receptor beta chains derived from one specimen sequenced in a study of T cell repertoires in cytomegalovirus infection (dated by TCRdb to about 2019). The instrument given in TCRdb is Illumina HiSeq 1500. The public reads were reanalyzed by TCRdb: fastp trimming at Q25, MiXCR alignment, in-frame beta chains only. Rows are unified per CDR3 protein, each entry keeping the most common DNA and genes. Present in this sample are about 180,000 distinct CDR3 sequences, 15% to 20% of which were seen just once. Around 27% of the sample is in the top ten clones. The sequenced material came from CD8+ T cells from PBMCs. The source of these receptors is a human donor in good health (CMV status not recorded). Some clones in this sample may be carry-over from other donors' samples.

The V gene is TRBV6-5, the J gene TRBJ1-1; D gene ambiguous. The CDR3 spans 14 residues. CDR1 is MNHEY and CDR2 is SVGAGI in the germline V gene. Trimming shortened V by 2 bases and J by 5 bases, and 12 bases separated the two germline ends. CDR3 sequence reads: CASSYEEGGTEAFF. In nucleotides, the CDR3 is TGTGCCAGCAGTTACGAAGAGGGAGGTACTGAAGCTTTCTTT.

In its sample, this clonotype was seen a few times. The chain links TRBV4-1 to TRBJ2-2, with TRBD2 matching over 8 bases. The CDR3 runs to 18 residues. Germline CDR1 and CDR2: MGHRA and YSYEKL. Trimming took 3 bases from V and 5 from J; bases not matched to a gene: 14. CDR3 coding DNA: TGCGCCAGCAGCCACCCGGAACCGGGGGGGGCCCGGACCGGGGAGCTGTTTTTT. Translating gives CASSHPEPGGARTGELFF.

The chain couples TRBV7-6 to TRBJ1-1; a weak D match, TRBD1 (6 bases). This CDR3 comprises 17 residues. CDR1 is SGHVS and CDR2 is FNYEAQ in the germline V gene. V lost 3 bases to trimming and J lost 3 bases, with 20 bases between them. This chain's CDR3 is CASSFIQHRVGDTEAFF. For the CDR3, the DNA is TGTGCCAGCAGCTTCATCCAGCACAGGGTGGGAGACACTGAAGCTTTCTTT. Complete variable domain (other parts from reference TRBV7-6 and TRBJ1-1): GAGVSQSPRYKVTKRGQDVALRCDPISGHVSLYWYRQALGQGPEFLTYFNYEAQQDKSGLPNDRFSAERPEGSISTLTIQRTEQRDSAMYRCASSFIQHRVGDTEAFFGQGTRLTVV.

The chain recombines TRBV28 with TRBJ2-1; D call uncertain. Per the germline V gene, CDR1 is MDHEN and CDR2 is SYDVKM. V was trimmed by 2 bases and J by 7 bases, leaving 9 bases between them. The CDR3 consists of 13 residues. The CDR3 here is CASSLTELNEQFF. CDR3 bases: TGTGCCAGCAGTTTAACGGAGCTTAATGAGCAGTTCTTC.

The V gene is TRBV6-2 or TRBV6-3, the J gene TRBJ1-1; tentative D call: TRBD1 (5 bases). The CDR3 sequence is 14 residues long. CDR1 is MNHEY, CDR2 SVGEGT, per germline. Trimming pared 2 bases from V and 1 base from J, leaving 8 bases between. The CDR3 nucleotides read TGTGCCAGCAGTTACCCAGGGAGGAACACTGAAGCTTTCTTT. Translation gives CASSYPGRNTEAFF.

A note on this clonotype: The junction and the germline gene differ at one end; a read error may be behind it. The chain joins TRBV7-6 to TRBJ2-1; tentatively, D is TRBD1 (5 bases). Germline values: CDR1 SGHVS, CDR2 FNYEAQ. This CDR3 comprises 14 residues. The CDR3 DNA reads TGTGCCAGCAGCTTAGACAGGTTATACAATAAGCAGTTCTTC. Translation: CASSLDRLYNKQFF.

The chain couples TRBV6-2 or TRBV6-3 to TRBJ2-3; 13 bases map to TRBD2. After removal of 0 bases from V and 0 bases from J, the junction contained 3 bases not matched to a gene. Germline assignment: CDR1 MNHEY and CDR2 SVGEGT. The CDR3 runs to 18 residues. CDR3 in amino acids: CASSYSRTSGGSTDTQYF. The CDR3 DNA is TGTGCCAGCAGTTACTCGAGGACTAGCGGGGGAAGCACAGATACGCAGTATTTT.

This clonotype turned up a few times. The rearrangement joins TRBV6-2 or TRBV6-3 to TRBJ2-7; D is tentatively TRBD1 or TRBD2 (5 bases each). Trimming removed 7 bases from V and 4 bases from J, with 20 bases in between. From germline, CDR1 is MNHEY and CDR2 SVGEGT. The CDR3 totals 15 residues. Here the CDR3 reads CASNRFEGTRYEQYF. The CDR3, as DNA: TGTGCCAGCAATCGGTTCGAGGGGACGAGGTACGAGCAGTACTTC.

The chain combines TRBV7-6 with TRBJ2-7; TRBD2 might be the D (5 bases). V was pared by 1 base and J by 4 bases, with 8 bases between. Germline CDR1 SGHVS, CDR2 FNYEAQ. The CDR3 spans 13 residues. CDR3 nucleotides: TGTGCCAGCAGCTTAGGGGAGTCTTACGAGCAGTACTTC. Its translation is CASSLGESYEQYF.

J is TRBJ2-7 and V is TRBV27; tentatively, D is TRBD1 or TRBD2 (5 bases each). V dropped 0 bases and J dropped 3 bases, with 15 bases sitting between them. The CDR3 extends over 16 amino acids. Germline V gene sequence: CDR1 MNHEY, CDR2 SMNVEV (reference sequence). The CDR3 sequence: CASSLSSGTPIYEQYF. In nucleotides, the CDR3 is TGTGCCAGCAGTTTATCGTCCGGGACGCCAATCTACGAGCAGTACTTC.

The chain uses TRBV28 and TRBJ2-3; 9 nucleotides agree with TRBD2. Germline loops: CDR1 MDHEN, CDR2 SYDVKM. The CDR3 runs 15 residues. V was clipped by 3 bases and J by 5 bases; unmatched bases: 6. CDR3: CASSLSAGGGDTQYF. The CDR3 nucleotides read TGTGCCAGCAGTTTGAGTGCGGGGGGGGGAGATACGCAGTATTTT.

The rearrangement uses TRBV19 and TRBJ1-1; 7 bases line up with TRBD1. Germline V gene sequence: CDR1 LNHDA, CDR2 SQIVND (reference sequence). The CDR3 loop spans 11 amino acids. Unmatched junction bases numbered 7, after V lost 11 bases and J lost 7 bases. The DNA for the CDR3 is TGTGCCGGAAAGACAGGGAATGAAGCTTTCTTT. Translation: CAGKTGNEAFF.

The rearrangement links TRBV5-1 to TRBJ1-1; D ambiguous. The germline V gene encodes CDR1 SGHRS and CDR2 YFSETQ. This CDR3 region has 15 residues. V gave up 1 base and J gave up 0 bases, with 10 bases separating them. The CDR3 is CASSLSSTLNTEAFF. The CDR3, as DNA: TGCGCCAGCAGCTTGAGCTCTACTTTGAACACTGAAGCTTTCTTT.

V gene TRBV6-6 combines with J gene TRBJ2-1; 11 positions agree with TRBD1. V was clipped by 8 bases and J by 8 bases; unmatched bases: 5. Germline V CDR1 and CDR2: MNHNY, SVGAGI (reference sequence). CDR3 size: 13 residues. The CDR3 loop is CASWTGGLDEQFF. For the CDR3, the DNA is TGTGCCAGCTGGACAGGGGGCTTGGATGAGCAGTTCTTC.

The sample holds many counts of this clonotype. The chain carries TRBV29-1 and TRBJ1-2; D is uncertain. Trimming pared 0 bases from V and 4 bases from J, leaving 12 bases between. CDR1 and CDR2 from the germline V gene are SQVTM and ANQGSEA. The CDR3 is 14 residues long. As DNA, the CDR3 is TGCAGCGTTGAAGACCCCATTAAGGTCTATGGCTACACCTTC. This sequence encodes CSVEDPIKVYGYTF.